Sequencing of this TCR beta chain was carried out in a study of blood T cells in healthy people across ages. Study as a whole: Template switching picked up about one barcoded beta molecule for each two T cells.

CDR3 size: 17 residues. V was trimmed by 4 bases and J by 1 base, leaving 16 bases between them. Per the germline V gene, CDR1 is SGHTA and CDR2 is FQGNSA. The draw of peripheral blood yielded approximately 10 milliliters from each donor. The use of a sample-barcoded 5' primer and a J-beta primer mix characterized a second PCR of roughly 6 to 11 cycles. MiXCR was run by TCRdb on the 5' RACE reads, yielding one entry per CDR3 protein. The sample lists some 1.5 million distinct CDR3 sequences, about 28% seen once, with approximately 7.7% in the top ten. Sample: blood. This TCR came from a woman younger than 45 in good health. The V and J genes are TRBV7-2 and TRBJ1-4; D possibly corresponds to TRBD1 (6 bases). In DNA form, the CDR3 reads TGTGCCAGCAGCTCTAGCCAGGGGAGGCGAACTAATGAAAAACTGTTTTTT. Encoded protein: CASSSSQGRRTNEKLFF.